Listed here is a single T cell receptor beta chain. V was clipped by 6 bases and J by 0 bases, with 15 bases between them. From germline, CDR1 is SGHRS and CDR2 YFSETQ. The CDR3 is 16 residues long. This record comes from a study of blood T cell repertoires in COVID-19. Profiled with immunoSEQ multiplex PCR; TCRdb holds only in-frame clones, not every one. This sample carries 200,000 to 250,000 clones, 65% to 85% of them seen once, and the ten largest clones take about 3.3%. The TCR was taken from a woman aged 60-75 years who had recovered from COVID-19. V usage is TRBV5-1 and J usage is TRBJ1-4, with D perhaps TRBD1 (5 bases). Sequenced input: PBMCs or T cells enriched from blood (not recorded which). The CDR3 spells CASTFTGPSTNEKLFF. The CDR3 DNA reads as TGCGCCAGCACTTTTACAGGTCCTTCAACTAATGAAAAACTGTTTTTT. Full variable domain (remainder filled in from reference TRBV5-1 and TRBJ1-4): KAGVTQTPRYLIKTRGQQVTLSCSPISGHRSVSWYQQTPGQGLQFLFEYFSETQRNKGNFPGRFSGRQFSNSRSEMNVSTLELGDSALYLCASTFTGPSTNEKLFFGSGTQLSVL.